One and the same sample provided the 29 T cell receptor beta chains below, sequenced in a study of identifying expanded T cells in peripheral blood. The assay was immunoSEQ multiplex PCR, and TCRdb's table has in-frame clones only and misses some. In the table there are roughly 130,000 clones, 70% to 90% of which are singletons. The sample consisted of blood. The source is a person aged 18-70 years in good health.

The rearrangement joins TRBV28 to TRBJ1-1; TRBD1 is a possible D gene (6 bases). The V and J ends lost 6 bases and 6 bases respectively, with 14 bases between them. The CDR3 is 13 residues long. From germline, CDR1 is MDHEN and CDR2 SYDVKM. The chain's CDR3 is CASSPDRRAEAFF. In nucleotides, the CDR3 is TGTGCCAGCAGCCCAGACAGGAGGGCTGAAGCTTTCTTT.

The gene calls are TRBV11-2 and TRBJ2-1, with D uncertain. Germline V CDR1 and CDR2: SGHAT, FQNNGV. CDR3 size: 13 residues. V was cut by 5 bases and J by 5 bases, with 10 bases left in between. The DNA for the CDR3 is TGTGCCAGCAGCCGCGACCGCAACAATGAGCAGTTCTTC. Its translation is CASSRDRNNEQFF.

The rearrangement links TRBV1 to TRBJ1-5; the DNA was not used to check the table's D call, TRBD1. TRBV1 corresponds to a pseudogene. The CDR3 spans 16 residues. The CDR3 reads CTSSSVQGHSNQPQHF. Here the CDR3 DNA reads TGCACCAGCAGTAGTGTACAGGGGCATAGCAATCAGCCCCAGCATTTT.

This clone occurred once. Other DNA sequences in this sample translate to the same CDR3. This sequence joins TRBV29-1 and TRBJ2-7; TRBD1 might be the D (6 bases). The CDR3 runs 14 residues. Germline lookup yields CDR1 SQVTM and CDR2 ANQGSEA. V shed 2 bases and J shed 0 bases, with 11 bases lying between them. The DNA of the CDR3 is TGCAGCGTTGAACTAGGACAGAGCTCCTACGAGCAGTACTTC. It specifies CSVELGQSSYEQYF.

This clone was seen only once. The rearrangement joins TRBV30 to TRBJ1-1; TRBD1 is a possible D gene (6 bases). V lost 3 bases, J lost 1 base, and 9 bases lay in between. The CDR3 contains 13 residues. CDR1 and CDR2 from the germline V gene are GTSNPN and SVGIG (reference sequence). The CDR3 sequence is CAWRWGPNTEAFF. The CDR3 DNA follows: TGTGCCTGGAGATGGGGGCCGAACACTGAAGCTTTCTTT.

This chain connects TRBV4-1 to TRBJ2-1, with 8 nucleotides matching TRBD2. Germline loops: CDR1 MGHRA, CDR2 YSYEKL. With V trimmed by 0 bases and J by 6 bases, 7 bases remained unmatched. The CDR3 is 16 residues long. The CDR3 loop is CASSQDPGLAPNEQFF. The CDR3 nucleotides are TGCGCCAGCAGCCAAGATCCAGGACTAGCCCCCAATGAGCAGTTCTTC.

Only one count was recorded for this clone. The V call is TRBV29-1, the J call TRBJ2-5, with D hard to call. The CDR3 consists of 13 residues. The V gene's germline CDR1 is SQVTM and CDR2 ANQGSEA. Between the trimmed V and J ends, which lost 3 bases and 4 bases, there was a span of 12 bases. Written as DNA, the CDR3 is TGCAGCGTTGACGCTGGCCCGGGAGAGACCCAGTACTTC. Encoded protein: CSVDAGPGETQYF.

The chain links TRBV30 to TRBJ1-4; tentative D call: TRBD1 (5 bases). The germline gives CDR1 GTSNPN, CDR2 SVGIG (reference sequence). Trimming removed 5 bases at V and 12 bases at J, with 22 bases between. This CDR3 spans 14 amino acids. The CDR3 nucleotides read TGTGCCTGGGGGGCCTGGGGCTTTAATTCGGAACTGTTTTTT. It encodes CAWGAWGFNSELFF. The full variable domain, completed using reference TRBV30 and TRBJ1-4, is SQTIHQWPATLVQPVGSPLSLECTVEGTSNPNLYWYRQAAGRGLQLLFYSVGIGQISSEVPQNLSASRPQDRQFILSSKKLLLSDSGFYLCAWGAWGFNSELFFGSGTQLSVL.

The chain is built from TRBV28 and TRBJ2-3; no clear D. The CDR3 is made up of 14 amino acids. The V and J ends lost 6 bases and 5 bases respectively, with 15 bases between them. CDR1 and CDR2 from the germline V gene are MDHEN and SYDVKM. In nucleotides, the CDR3 is TGTGCCAGCAGGAACGATTTCGTGGGAGATACGCAGTATTTT. Protein: CASRNDFVGDTQYF. Combining the CDR3 with reference TRBV28 and TRBJ2-3 gives the whole variable domain DVKVTQSSRYLVKRTGEKVFLECVQDMDHENMFWYRQDPGLGLRLIYFSYDVKMKEKGDIPEGYSVSREKKERFSLILESASTNQTSMYLCASRNDFVGDTQYFGPGTRLTVL.

The genes are TRBV5-6 and TRBJ2-1; D might be TRBD1 or TRBD2, each matching 6 bases. Deletions cut 6 bases from V and 6 bases from J, with 16 bases between. Germline lookup yields CDR1 SGHDT and CDR2 YYEEEE. The CDR3 is made up of 14 amino acids. DNA for the CDR3: TGTGCCAGCACCGTCCTAGGGGGAGGCAATGAGCAGTTCTTC. As protein: CASTVLGGGNEQFF.

The rearrangement uses TRBV9 and TRBJ2-5, with 12 bases identical to TRBD2. Trimming took 1 base from V and 5 from J; bases not matched to a gene: 6. Per the germline V gene, CDR1 is SGDLS and CDR2 is YYNGEE. The CDR3 consists of 16 residues. The CDR3 region is CASSVLGTSGRETQYF. The CDR3 DNA is TGTGCCAGCAGCGTACTGGGGACTAGCGGGCGGGAGACCCAGTACTTC.

This rearrangement joins TRBV19 to TRBJ1-4, with D possibly matching TRBD1 (5 bases). The CDR3 length is 15 residues. The V and J ends lost 2 bases and 10 bases respectively, with 17 bases between them. The germline gives CDR1 LNHDA, CDR2 SQIVND (reference sequence). CDR3 nucleotides: TGTGCCAGTAGTATACTTGGGGACTTCTATGGAAAACTGTTTTTT. Translating it yields CASSILGDFYGKLFF.

The V call is TRBV7-2, the J call TRBJ2-7, with D perhaps matching TRBD2 (7 bases). Trimming shortened V by 1 base and J by 1 base, and 17 bases separated the two germline ends. The CDR3 consists of 17 residues. The germline V gene encodes CDR1 SGHTA and CDR2 FQGNSA. Here the CDR3 DNA reads TGTGCCAGCAGCTTAGGAGGTACGGGGGGCCCTTCCTACGAGCAGTACTTC. Translation gives CASSLGGTGGPSYEQYF.

This chain uses TRBV6-5 with TRBJ2-7, with no clear D. The CDR3 has 13 residues. The germline CDR1 and CDR2 sequences are MNHEY and SVGAGI. V was cut by 2 bases and J by 3 bases, with 8 bases left in between. In DNA, the CDR3 is TGTGCCAGCAGTTACAGTGGCTTCTACGAGCAGTACTTC. Protein sequence: CASSYSGFYEQYF.

This sequence joins TRBV4-2 and TRBJ2-5, with 9 nucleotides matching TRBD1. The V gene end was trimmed by 0 bases and the J gene end by 5 bases; junction bases not matched to a gene: 4. The germline V gene encodes CDR1 LGHNA and CDR2 YNFKEQ. The CDR3 has 15 residues. The CDR3 is CASSQDPGTGETQYF. For the CDR3, the DNA is TGTGCCAGCAGCCAAGATCCCGGGACAGGGGAGACCCAGTACTTC.

This chain links TRBV6-5 with TRBJ1-6, with 9 bases aligning to TRBD1. Trimming at V came to 6 bases and at J to 6 bases, leaving 6 bases not matched to a gene. The V gene's germline CDR1 is MNHEY and CDR2 SVGAGI. CDR3 length: 15 residues. Here the CDR3 reads CASRRDRAANSPLHF. The CDR3 DNA reads as TGTGCCAGCAGGCGGGACAGGGCCGCTAATTCACCCCTCCACTTT.

The gene calls are TRBV18 and TRBJ1-5; weak D call: TRBD1 (6 bases). CDR1 and CDR2 (germline): KGHSH, LQKENI. The V end was cut by 2 bases, the J end by 10 bases, with 18 bases between. The CDR3 covers 15 residues. Here the CDR3 DNA reads TGTGCCAGCTCACCAGATACGGACAGAAGGCAACCCCAGCATTTT. It encodes CASSPDTDRRQPQHF.

This sequence joins TRBV6-5 and TRBJ2-7; D possibly corresponds to TRBD1 (6 bases). Per the germline V gene, CDR1 is MNHEY and CDR2 is SVGAGI. The CDR3 is 12 residues long. V was trimmed by 8 bases and J by 2 bases, leaving 10 bases between them. Written as DNA, the CDR3 is TGTGCCAGCGACAGGCTTCCCTACGAGCAGTACTTC. The encoded protein is CASDRLPYEQYF.

This chain connects TRBV7-2 to TRBJ2-1; D uncertain. Trimming removed 3 bases at V and 5 bases at J, with 14 bases between. CDR1 and CDR2 (germline): SGHTA, FQGNSA. The CDR3 sequence is 15 residues long. CDR3 coding DNA: TGTGCCAGCAGCTTCGGACCCGGAACCAACAATGAGCAGTTCTTC. Translation gives CASSFGPGTNNEQFF.

This clone was recorded once. The CDR3 nucleotides are TGTGCCAGCAGCCGGGACGGCTATTATACCCAGTACTTC. Translation: CASSRDGYYTQYF. The chain recombines TRBV7-8 with TRBJ2-5; D may correspond to TRBD1 or TRBD2 (5 bases each). V lost 5 bases, J lost 8 bases, and 15 bases lay in between. Germline-derived CDR1 and CDR2 are SGHVS and FQNEAQ. The CDR3 contains 13 residues.

V is TRBV30 and J is TRBJ1-1; D call uncertain. The germline V and J ends were trimmed by 0 bases and 7 bases, with 12 bases remaining between them. The CDR3 length is 13 residues. Looked up from germline, CDR1 is GTSNPN and CDR2 is SVGIG (reference sequence). The CDR3: CAWSVPGLYEAFF. The CDR3 DNA sequence: TGTGCCTGGAGTGTCCCAGGCCTTTATGAAGCTTTCTTT.

This chain links TRBV5-1 with TRBJ1-4, with D uncertain. CDR3 size: 16 residues. V lost 6 bases and J lost 8, with 23 bases in between. CDR1 and CDR2 (germline): SGHRS, YFSETQ. The CDR3 sequence: CASTPSSVFESEKLFF. For the CDR3, the DNA is TGCGCCAGCACCCCCTCGTCCGTGTTTGAGAGCGAAAAACTGTTTTTT.

The V call is TRBV18, the J call TRBJ1-2; D is unresolved. Trimming left V 4 bases short and J 3 bases short, with 9 bases between. Per germline, CDR1 KGHSH and CDR2 LQKENI. The CDR3 covers 13 residues. The CDR3 protein is CASSLRRDYGYTF. The CDR3 bases are TGTGCCAGCTCACTACGACGTGACTATGGCTACACCTTC.

DNA of the CDR3: TGCAGTGCTAGAGGGGACACTGAAGCTTTCTTT. Translation gives CSARGDTEAFF. The rearrangement links TRBV20-1 to TRBJ1-1; D gene uncertain. Germline CDR1 is DFQATT and CDR2 is SNEGSKA (reference sequence). Trimming took off 1 base at V and 3 bases at J, with 3 bases between the two ends. The CDR3 contains 11 residues.

This clone was found once. The V gene is TRBV4-1, the J gene TRBJ2-2, with D maybe TRBD2 (6 bases). The V and J ends lost 0 bases and 7 bases respectively, with 9 bases between them. Germline lookup yields CDR1 MGHRA and CDR2 YSYEKL. The CDR3 length is 14 residues. CDR3 in DNA: TGCGCCAGCAGCCAAGACTGGGGGGTCGGGGAGCTGTTTTTT. Its translation: CASSQDWGVGELFF.

This clone was seen repeatedly, ten times or more. The J gene is TRBJ1-1, the V gene TRBV7-9, with 9 bases aligning to TRBD1. Trimming removed 2 bases from V and 5 bases from J; junction bases left unmatched: 3. There are 14 residues in the CDR3. Germline V gives CDR1 SEHNR, CDR2 FQNEAQ (reference sequence). The CDR3 region is CASSLTGGGTEAFF. CDR3 DNA: TGTGCCAGCAGCTTAACAGGGGGCGGGACTGAAGCTTTCTTT. Based on the CDR3 plus reference TRBV7-9 and TRBJ1-1, the full variable domain is DTGVSQNPRHKITKRGQNVTFRCDPISEHNRLYWYRQTLGQGPEFLTYFQNEAQLEKSRLLSDRFSAERPKGSFSTLEIQRTEQGDSAMYLCASSLTGGGTEAFFGQGTRLTVV.

V gene TRBV19 combines with J gene TRBJ2-7, with a tentative D call TRBD2 (7 bases). CDR1 is LNHDA, CDR2 SQIVND, per germline (reference sequence). V lost 10 bases to trimming and J lost 4 bases, with 20 bases between them. The CDR3 is made up of 14 amino acids. This CDR3 is CATSRWEGGYEQYF. CDR3 coding DNA: TGTGCCACCTCACGGTGGGAGGGGGGTTACGAGCAGTACTTC.

The chain recombines TRBV20-1 with TRBJ2-2, with D possibly matching TRBD2 (5 bases). V was cut by 6 bases and J by 7 bases, with 9 bases left in between. This CDR3 spans 11 amino acids. Germline CDR1 and CDR2: DFQATT and SNEGSKA (reference sequence). DNA for the CDR3: TGCAGTGCCCGAGGAGGCGGGGAGCTGTTTTTT. Its translation: CSARGGGELFF.

This clone was seen once. V is TRBV14 and J is TRBJ2-3; D remains ambiguous. This CDR3 is built from 13 residues. Trimming stripped 4 bases from V and 8 bases from J, with 13 bases between. CDR1 is SGHDN and CDR2 is FVKESK in the germline V gene. The CDR3 region is CASSRRHSGTQYF. CDR3 sequence (DNA): TGTGCCAGCAGCCGACGGCATTCGGGTACGCAGTATTTT. The whole variable domain, remainder taken from reference TRBV14 and TRBJ2-3, is EAGVTQFPSHSVIEKGQTVTLRCDPISGHDNLYWYRRVMGKEIKFLLHFVKESKQDESGMPNNRFLAERTGGTYSTLKVQPAELEDSGVYFCASSRRHSGTQYFGPGTRLTVL.